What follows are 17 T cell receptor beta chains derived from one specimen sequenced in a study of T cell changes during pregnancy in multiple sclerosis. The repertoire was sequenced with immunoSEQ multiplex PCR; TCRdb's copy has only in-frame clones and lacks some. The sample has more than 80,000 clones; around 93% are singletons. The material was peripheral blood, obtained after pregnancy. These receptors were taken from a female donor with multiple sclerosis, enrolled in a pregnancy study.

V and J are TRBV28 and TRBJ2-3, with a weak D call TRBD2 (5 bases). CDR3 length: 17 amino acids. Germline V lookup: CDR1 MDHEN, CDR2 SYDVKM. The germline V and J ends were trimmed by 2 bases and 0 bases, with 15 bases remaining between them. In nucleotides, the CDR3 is TGTGCCAGCAGTTTAGTGATGGGCGGGCCCAGCACAGATACGCAGTATTTT. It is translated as CASSLVMGGPSTDTQYF.

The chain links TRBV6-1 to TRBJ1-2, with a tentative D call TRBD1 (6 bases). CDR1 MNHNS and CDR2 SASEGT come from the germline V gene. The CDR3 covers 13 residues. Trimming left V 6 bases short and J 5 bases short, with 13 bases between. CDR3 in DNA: TGTGCCAGCAGAGGACAGACGTTGTATGGCTACACCTTC. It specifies CASRGQTLYGYTF.

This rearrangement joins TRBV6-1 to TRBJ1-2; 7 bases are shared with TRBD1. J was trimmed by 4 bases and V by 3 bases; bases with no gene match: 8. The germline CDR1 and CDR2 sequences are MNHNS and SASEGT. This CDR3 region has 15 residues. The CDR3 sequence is CASSDSTGTSYGYTF. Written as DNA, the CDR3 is TGTGCCAGCAGTGACTCGACAGGGACTAGCTATGGCTACACCTTC.

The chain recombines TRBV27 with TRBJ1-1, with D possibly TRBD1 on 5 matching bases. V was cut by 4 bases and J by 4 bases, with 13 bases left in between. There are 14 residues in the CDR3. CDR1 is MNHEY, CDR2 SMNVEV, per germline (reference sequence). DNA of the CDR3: TGTGCCAGCAGTTGGGGGGTTACGAGCACTGAAGCTTTCTTT. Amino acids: CASSWGVTSTEAFF.

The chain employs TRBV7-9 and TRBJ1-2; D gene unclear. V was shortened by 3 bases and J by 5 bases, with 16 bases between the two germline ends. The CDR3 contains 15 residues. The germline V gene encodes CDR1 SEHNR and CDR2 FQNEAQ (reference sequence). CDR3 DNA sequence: TGTGCCAGCAGCTTCAGTGCCCCATTCGGGTATGGCTACACCTTC. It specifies CASSFSAPFGYGYTF. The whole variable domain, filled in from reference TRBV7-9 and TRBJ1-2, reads DTGVSQNPRHKITKRGQNVTFRCDPISEHNRLYWYRQTLGQGPEFLTYFQNEAQLEKSRLLSDRFSAERPKGSFSTLEIQRTEQGDSAMYLCASSFSAPFGYGYTFGSGTRLTVV.

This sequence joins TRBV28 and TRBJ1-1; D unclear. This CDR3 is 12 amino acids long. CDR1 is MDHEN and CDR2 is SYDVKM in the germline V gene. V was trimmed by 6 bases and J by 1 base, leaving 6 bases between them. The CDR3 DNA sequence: TGTGCCAGCAGGACATGGAACACTGAAGCTTTCTTT. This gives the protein CASRTWNTEAFF.

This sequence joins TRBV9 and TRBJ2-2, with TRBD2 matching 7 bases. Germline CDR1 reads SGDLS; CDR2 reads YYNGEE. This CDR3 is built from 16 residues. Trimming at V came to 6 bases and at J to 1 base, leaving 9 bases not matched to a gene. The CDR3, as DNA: TGTGCCAGCACCCCGGACCTAGCGGTGAACACCGGGGAGCTGTTTTTT. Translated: CASTPDLAVNTGELFF. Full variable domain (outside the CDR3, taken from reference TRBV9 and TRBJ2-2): DSGVTQTPKHLITATGQRVTLRCSPRSGDLSVYWYQQSLDQGLQFLIQYYNGEERAKGNILERFSAQQFPDLHSELNLSSLELGDSALYFCASTPDLAVNTGELFFGEGSRLTVL.

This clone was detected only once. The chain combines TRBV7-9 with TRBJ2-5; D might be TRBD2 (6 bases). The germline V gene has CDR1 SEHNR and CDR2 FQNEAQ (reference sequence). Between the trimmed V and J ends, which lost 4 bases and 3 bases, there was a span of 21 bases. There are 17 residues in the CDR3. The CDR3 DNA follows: TGTGCCAGCAGCTCCCTTCCCCCGGGACTCCTTAAAGAGACCCAGTACTTC. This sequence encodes CASSSLPPGLLKETQYF.

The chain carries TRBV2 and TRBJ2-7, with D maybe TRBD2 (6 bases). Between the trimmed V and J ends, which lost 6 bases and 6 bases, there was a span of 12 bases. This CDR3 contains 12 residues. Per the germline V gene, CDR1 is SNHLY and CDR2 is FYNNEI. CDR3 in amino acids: CASSFGLSEQYF. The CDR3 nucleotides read TGTGCCAGCAGCTTTGGACTATCCGAGCAGTACTTC.

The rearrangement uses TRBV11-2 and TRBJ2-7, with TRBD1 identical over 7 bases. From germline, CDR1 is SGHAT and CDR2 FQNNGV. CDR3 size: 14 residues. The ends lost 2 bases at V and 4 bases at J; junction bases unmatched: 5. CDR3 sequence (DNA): TGTGCCAGCAGCTTAATTGACAGGGCGTACGAGCAGTACTTC. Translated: CASSLIDRAYEQYF. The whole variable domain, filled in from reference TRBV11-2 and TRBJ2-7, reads EAGVAQSPRYKIIEKRQSVAFWCNPISGHATLYWYQQILGQGPKLLIQFQNNGVVDDSQLPKDRFSAERLKGVDSTLKIQPAKLEDSAVYLCASSLIDRAYEQYFGPGTRLTVT.

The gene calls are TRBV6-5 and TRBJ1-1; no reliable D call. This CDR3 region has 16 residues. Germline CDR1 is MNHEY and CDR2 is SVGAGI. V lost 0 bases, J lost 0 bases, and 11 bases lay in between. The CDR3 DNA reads TGTGCCAGCAGTTACTCGAGGGCCCCAATGAACACTGAAGCTTTCTTT. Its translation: CASSYSRAPMNTEAFF.

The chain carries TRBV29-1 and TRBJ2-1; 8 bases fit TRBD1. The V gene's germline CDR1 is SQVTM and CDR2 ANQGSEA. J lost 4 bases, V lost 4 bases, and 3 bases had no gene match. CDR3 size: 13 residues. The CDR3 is CSVGQGSYNEQFF. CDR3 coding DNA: TGCAGCGTTGGACAGGGGAGTTACAATGAGCAGTTCTTC.

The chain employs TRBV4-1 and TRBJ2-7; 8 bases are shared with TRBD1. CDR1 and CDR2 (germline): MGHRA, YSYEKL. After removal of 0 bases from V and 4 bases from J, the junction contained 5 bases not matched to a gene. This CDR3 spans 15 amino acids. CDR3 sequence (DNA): TGCGCCAGCAGCCAAGACAGGGGGCGCGCGTACGAGCAGTACTTC. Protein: CASSQDRGRAYEQYF.

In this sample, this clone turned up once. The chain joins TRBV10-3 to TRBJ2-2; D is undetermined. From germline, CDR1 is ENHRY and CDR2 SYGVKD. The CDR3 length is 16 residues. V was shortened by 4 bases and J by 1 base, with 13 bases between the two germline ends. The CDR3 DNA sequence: TGTGCCATCAGTGGGTCCGGGTCCGAGAACACCGGGGAGCTGTTTTTT. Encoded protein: CAISGSGSENTGELFF.

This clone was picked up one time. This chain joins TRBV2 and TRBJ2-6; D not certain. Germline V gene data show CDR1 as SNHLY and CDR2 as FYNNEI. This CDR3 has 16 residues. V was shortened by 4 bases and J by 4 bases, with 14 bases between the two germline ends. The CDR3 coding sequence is TGTGCCAGCAGTGTGGCACCTAGGTGGGGGGCCAACGTCCTGACTTTC. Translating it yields CASSVAPRWGANVLTF.

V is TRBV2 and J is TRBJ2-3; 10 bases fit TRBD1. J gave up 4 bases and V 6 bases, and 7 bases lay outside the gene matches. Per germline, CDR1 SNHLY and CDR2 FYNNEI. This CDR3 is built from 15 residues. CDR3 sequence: CASRGGTGASDTQYF. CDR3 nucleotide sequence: TGTGCCAGCAGGGGCGGGACAGGGGCCTCAGATACGCAGTATTTT.

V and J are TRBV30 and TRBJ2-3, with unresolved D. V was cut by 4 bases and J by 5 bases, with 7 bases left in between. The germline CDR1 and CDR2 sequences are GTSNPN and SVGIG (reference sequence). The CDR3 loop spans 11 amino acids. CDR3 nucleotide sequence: TGTGCCTGGAAGAGTCAAGATACGCAGTATTTT. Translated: CAWKSQDTQYF.